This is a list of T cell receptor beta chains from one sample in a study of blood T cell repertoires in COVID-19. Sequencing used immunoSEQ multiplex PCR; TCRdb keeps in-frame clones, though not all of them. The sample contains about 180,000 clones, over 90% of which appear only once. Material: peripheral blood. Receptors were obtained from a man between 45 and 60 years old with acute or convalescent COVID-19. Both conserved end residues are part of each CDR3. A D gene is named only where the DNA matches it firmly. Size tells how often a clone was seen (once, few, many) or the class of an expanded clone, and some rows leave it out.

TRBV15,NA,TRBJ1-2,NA,TGTGCCACCAGCAGAGAAGGGGTGTTAAATGGCTACACCTTC,CATSREGVLNGYTF
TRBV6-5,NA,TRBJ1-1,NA,TGTGCCAGCAGTCTGGGCAGGTTGTTTACTGAAGCTTTCTTT,CASSLGRLFTEAFF
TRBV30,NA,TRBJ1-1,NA,TGTGCCTGGACCCCGTTCGGGGTCACTGAAGCTTTCTTT,CAWTPFGVTEAFF
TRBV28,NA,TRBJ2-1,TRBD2,TGTGCCAGCAGTAAAGGGACTAGCAGATACAATGAGCAGTTCTTC,CASSKGTSRYNEQFF
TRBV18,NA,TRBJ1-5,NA,TGTGCCAGCTCACCCCCAGGGTTGGAGAATCAGCCCCAGCATTTT,CASSPPGLENQPQHF
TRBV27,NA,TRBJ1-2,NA,TGTGCCAGCAGTTGGGCAGGGCAAGGCTATGGCTACACCTTC,CASSWAGQGYGYTF
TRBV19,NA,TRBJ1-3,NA,TGTGCCAGTAGTATGGACAGTTACTCTGGAAACACCATATATTTT,CASSMDSYSGNTIYF
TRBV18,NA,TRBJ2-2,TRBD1,TGTGCCAGCTCACCGAGCTGGACAGGTACGAACACCGGGGAGCTGTTTTTT,CASSPSWTGTNTGELFF
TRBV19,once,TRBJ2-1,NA,TGTGCCAGTAGTATCCCTCGTGGGGGGAATGAGCAGTTCTTC,CASSIPRGGNEQFF
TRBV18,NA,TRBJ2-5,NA,TGTGCCAGCTCACCACTAACGGGAGCTGAGACCCAGTACTTC,CASSPLTGAETQYF
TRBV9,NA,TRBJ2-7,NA,TGTGCCAGCAGCTCGCGTAGCGTAGACTACGAGCAGTACTTC,CASSSRSVDYEQYF
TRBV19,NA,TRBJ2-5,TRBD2,TGTGCCACGGGACTAGCGGATCAAGAGACCCAGTACTTC,CATGLADQETQYF
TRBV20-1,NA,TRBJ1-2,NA,TGCAGTGCGCCCGACAGCTATGGCTACACCTTC,CSAPDSYGYTF
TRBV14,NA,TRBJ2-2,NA,TGTGCCAGCAGCCAATCGATGGAGGTCGCCGGGGAGCTGTTTTTT,CASSQSMEVAGELFF
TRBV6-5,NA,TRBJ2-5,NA,TGTGCCAGCAGTTTAGTGGGACTGAAAGAGACCCAGTACTTC,CASSLVGLKETQYF
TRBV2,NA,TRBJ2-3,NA,TGTGCCAGCAAGCCTAGCACAGATACGCAGTATTTT,CASKPSTDTQYF
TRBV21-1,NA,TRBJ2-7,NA,TGTGCCAGCAGATTCAAGTGGAGACCGCCTGACTACGAGCAGTACTTC,CASRFKWRPPDYEQYF
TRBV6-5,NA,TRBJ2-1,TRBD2,TGTGCCAGCAGTTCCGGGACTAGCGGGACCTACAATGAGCAGTTCTTC,CASSSGTSGTYNEQFF
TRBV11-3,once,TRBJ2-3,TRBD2,TGTGCCAGCAGCCTAAGGAGCGGGAGCGACACAGATACGCAGTATTTT,CASSLRSGSDTDTQYF
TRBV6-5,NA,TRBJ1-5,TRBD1,TGTGCCAGCAGTCAAAGGGGGCATGACAATCAGCCCCAGCATTTT,CASSQRGHDNQPQHF
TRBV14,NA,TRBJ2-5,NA,TGTGCCAGCAGCCAACGAGAGACCCAGTACTTC,CASSQRETQYF
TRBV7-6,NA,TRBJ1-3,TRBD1,TGTGCCAGCAGCTTATTTCCGGGACAGGGGGAGATCGGTGGAAACACCATATATTTT,CASSLFPGQGEIGGNTIYF
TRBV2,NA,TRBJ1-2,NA,TGTGCCAGCAGGGACAGCGGGACCTATGGCTACACCTTC,CASRDSGTYGYTF
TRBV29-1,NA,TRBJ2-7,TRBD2,TGCAGCGTTGAGGGTAGCGGGAGAGTTGGCGAGCAGTACTTC,CSVEGSGRVGEQYF
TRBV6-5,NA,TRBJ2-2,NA,TGTGCCAGCAGAGGAGGGTATACCGGGGAGCTGTTTTTT,CASRGGYTGELFF
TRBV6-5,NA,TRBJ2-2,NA,TGTGCCAGCAGTTACAACCAGGGGGGCACCGGGGAGCTGTTTTTT,CASSYNQGGTGELFF
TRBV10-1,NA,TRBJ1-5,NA,TGCGCCAGCAGTGAACCAGGGGCGCGTGGGCAGCCCCAGCATTTT,CASSEPGARGQPQHF
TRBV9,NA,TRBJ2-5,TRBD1,TGTGCCAGCAGCGAGGGACAGTTCCAAGAGACCCAGTACTTC,CASSEGQFQETQYF
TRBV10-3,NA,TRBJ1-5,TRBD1,TGTGCCATCAATACAGGGGGAGGACAGCCCCAGCATTTT,CAINTGGGQPQHF
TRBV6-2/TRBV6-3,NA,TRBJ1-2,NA,TGTGCCAGCAGTTACTCAGGGGTCTATGGCTACACCTTC,CASSYSGVYGYTF
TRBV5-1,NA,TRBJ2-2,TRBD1,TGCGCCAGCAGCTTGCTCGGGACAGGTAACACCGGGGAGCTGTTTTTT,CASSLLGTGNTGELFF
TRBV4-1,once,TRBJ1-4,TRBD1,TGCGCCAGCAGCCAAGATCAGGCGGGACAGGGAAGGCGCGAAAAACTGTTTTTT,CASSQDQAGQGRREKLFF
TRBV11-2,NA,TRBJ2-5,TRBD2,TGTGCCAGCAGCCCCCTTCGGGAGGGGGGTGAGACCCAGTACTTC,CASSPLREGGETQYF
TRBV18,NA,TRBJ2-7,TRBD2,TGTGCCAGCTCACCGGGACTAGCGCTCTTCTACGAGCAGTACTTC,CASSPGLALFYEQYF
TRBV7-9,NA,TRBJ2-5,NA,TGTGCCAGCAGCCGCCAAGAGACCCAGTACTTC,CASSRQETQYF
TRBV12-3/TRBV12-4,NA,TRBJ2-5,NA,TGTGCCAGCAGTTTATCTCTGGGCGAGACCCAGTACTTC,CASSLSLGETQYF
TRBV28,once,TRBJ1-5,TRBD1,TGTGCCAGCAGGGGACAGGGAAGCAATCAGCCCCAGCATTTT,CASRGQGSNQPQHF
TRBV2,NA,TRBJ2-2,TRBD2,TGTGCCAGCCTCCACGGGGGGGCTAGCGCTCACACCGGGGAGCTGTTTTTT,CASLHGGASAHTGELFF
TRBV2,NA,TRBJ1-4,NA,TGTGCCAGCAGAGGGGTAGTGGTTGCAACTAATGAAAAACTGTTTTTT,CASRGVVVATNEKLFF